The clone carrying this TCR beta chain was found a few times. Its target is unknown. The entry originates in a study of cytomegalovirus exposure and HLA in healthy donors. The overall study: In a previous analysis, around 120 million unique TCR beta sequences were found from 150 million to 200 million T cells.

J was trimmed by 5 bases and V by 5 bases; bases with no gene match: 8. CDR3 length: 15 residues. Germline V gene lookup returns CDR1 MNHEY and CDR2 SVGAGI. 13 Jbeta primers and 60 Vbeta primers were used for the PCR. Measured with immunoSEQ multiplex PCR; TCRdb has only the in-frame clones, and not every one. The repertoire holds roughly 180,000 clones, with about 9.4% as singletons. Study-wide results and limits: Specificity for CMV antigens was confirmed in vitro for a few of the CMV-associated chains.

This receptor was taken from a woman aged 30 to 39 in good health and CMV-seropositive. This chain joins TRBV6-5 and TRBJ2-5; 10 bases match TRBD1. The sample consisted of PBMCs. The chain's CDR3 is CASSPGTGVGETQYF. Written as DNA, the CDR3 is TGTGCCAGCAGTCCCGGGACAGGGGTTGGGGAGACCCAGTACTTC.